Described below is a single T cell receptor beta chain sequence and its context. The antigen is not known. These data belong to a study of regulatory and conventional T cells in RAG deficiency. Findings of the study overall: Shannon entropy was markedly lower and Simpson indices higher in RAG-deficient patients than control T-cell subsets.

Produced via immunoSEQ multiplex PCR; TCRdb's table is partial and in-frame only. The sample gives 12,000 or so clones, roughly 95% of which show up once; approximately 1.5% is in the top ten. Genomic DNA came from blood regulatory T cells gated CD4+ CD25-high CD127-low. Per germline, CDR1 SGHNT and CDR2 YYREEE (reference sequence). Trimming cost V 7 bases and J 5 bases; bases outside gene matches: 8. This CDR3 is built from 13 residues. The same specimen was also included in a second study, on regulatory T cells. That investigation notes: Primers: 52 TRBV forward and 13 TRBJ reverse. Skewed V and J usage and few unique V-J pairs marked patient repertoires, most in Tregs.

This sequence joins TRBV5-4 and TRBJ2-7; TRBD1 matches 8 bases. The sequenced sample consisted of CD127- CD25+ CD4+ Tregs sorted from blood. This TCR was recovered from a human donor in good health. CDR3: CASGRTGYDEQYF. CDR3 in DNA: TGTGCCAGCGGGCGGACAGGGTACGACGAGCAGTACTTC.